These 23 T cell receptor beta chains were all obtained from the same sample, sequenced in a study of cytomegalovirus exposure and HLA in healthy donors. Some clones are missing from TCRdb's copy, which holds only in-frame ones; the method was immunoSEQ multiplex PCR. This sample has roughly 52,000 clones, with about 88% found just once. Sequenced: PBMCs. All receptors derive from a woman in her 30s in good health and CMV-seronegative.

The chain carries TRBV29-1 and TRBJ1-1; 10 nucleotides agree with TRBD1. There are 13 residues in the CDR3. Germline loops: CDR1 SQVTM, CDR2 ANQGSEA. Trimming took 3 bases from V and 7 from J; bases not matched to a gene: 5. The CDR3, as DNA: TGCAGCGTTGACATGAGGACAGGGGGTGAAGCTTTCTTT. Protein product: CSVDMRTGGEAFF.

The chain couples TRBV27 to TRBJ2-7; D possibly corresponds to TRBD2 (6 bases). Germline values: CDR1 MNHEY, CDR2 SMNVEV (reference sequence). The CDR3 has 14 amino acids. V was cut by 3 bases and J by 5 bases, with 14 bases left in between. CDR3 DNA sequence: TGTGCCAGCAGTTTCAGTCAGGAGGGTAACGAGCAGTACTTC. Protein product: CASSFSQEGNEQYF.

The genes are TRBV10-3 and TRBJ1-5, with D possibly matching TRBD1 (6 bases). The germline CDR1 and CDR2 sequences are ENHRY and SYGVKD. V dropped 0 bases and J dropped 2 bases, with 11 bases sitting between them. The CDR3 is 16 residues long. The CDR3 sequence: CAISESIQGGNQPQHF. The DNA for the CDR3 is TGTGCCATCAGTGAGTCGATACAGGGTGGCAATCAGCCCCAGCATTTT.

The J gene is TRBJ1-3, the V gene TRBV11-2; a weak D match, TRBD1 (6 bases). V lost 2 bases, J lost 2 bases, and 10 bases lay in between. CDR3 length equals 15 residues. Germline V lookup: CDR1 SGHAT, CDR2 FQNNGV. The CDR3 spells CASSLQGKPGNTIYF. CDR3 coding DNA: TGTGCCAGCAGCTTACAGGGGAAGCCTGGAAACACCATATATTTT.

The CDR3 region has the DNA TGTGCCAGCAGGGCAGCGGGAGGGAGTACAGATACGCAGTATTTT. It translates to CASRAAGGSTDTQYF. The J gene is TRBJ2-3, the V gene TRBV9; 10 bases line up with TRBD2. V lost 5 bases and J lost 3; bases outside the gene matches: 6. This CDR3 contains 15 residues. Germline V CDR1 and CDR2: SGDLS, YYNGEE. The full variable domain, rest sourced from reference TRBV9 and TRBJ2-3, is DSGVTQTPKHLITATGQRVTLRCSPRSGDLSVYWYQQSLDQGLQFLIQYYNGEERAKGNILERFSAQQFPDLHSELNLSSLELGDSALYFCASRAAGGSTDTQYFGPGTRLTVL.

The chain recombines TRBV4-1 with TRBJ1-5; tentative D call: TRBD1 (5 bases). Per the germline V gene, CDR1 is MGHRA and CDR2 is YSYEKL. The CDR3 is made up of 15 amino acids. V was trimmed by 5 bases and J by 0 bases, leaving 11 bases between them. The CDR3 loop reads CASSLWGDSNQPQHF. CDR3 nucleotides: TGCGCCAGCAGCTTGTGGGGGGATAGCAATCAGCCCCAGCATTTT.

The chain's CDR3 is CASSALKGRADTYGYTF. The CDR3 nucleotides read TGTGCCAGCAGTGCGCTCAAGGGCAGGGCCGATACCTATGGCTACACCTTC. The chain recombines TRBV6-1 with TRBJ1-2; weak D call: TRBD1 (5 bases). Germline lookup yields CDR1 MNHNS and CDR2 SASEGT. V lost 4 bases, J lost 4 bases, and 22 bases lay in between. This CDR3 comprises 17 residues.

A single count supports this clone. This rearrangement joins TRBV19 to TRBJ1-1, with D perhaps TRBD1 (5 bases). Deletions cut 3 bases from V and 3 bases from J, with 11 bases between. From germline, CDR1 is LNHDA and CDR2 SQIVND (reference sequence). This CDR3 comprises 14 residues. The CDR3 coding sequence is TGTGCCAGTAGTATGTGGGGGGGGGACACTGAAGCTTTCTTT. This sequence encodes CASSMWGGDTEAFF.

The V call is TRBV6-5, the J call TRBJ2-2, with 8 bases identical to TRBD2. V was pared by 10 bases and J by 3 bases, with 10 bases of the junction left unmatched. This CDR3 is built from 15 residues. The germline gives CDR1 MNHEY, CDR2 SVGAGI. CDR3 coding DNA: TGTGCCACCATTTCGGGGGGGGCTCACACCGGGGAGCTGTTTTTT. Amino acids: CATISGGAHTGELFF.

The rearrangement links TRBV27 to TRBJ1-5; D possibly corresponds to TRBD1 (5 bases). This CDR3 has 14 residues. The V gene lost 3 bases and the J gene lost 8 bases, with 14 bases spanning the gap. The germline gives CDR1 MNHEY, CDR2 SMNVEV (reference sequence). CDR3 bases: TGTGCCAGCAGTTTGGGGCCGGGGGGGGAGCCCCAGCATTTT. Translated: CASSLGPGGEPQHF.

The chain has TRBV10-3 and TRBJ1-4; 7 bases agree with TRBD1. The CDR3 is made up of 14 amino acids. Trimming cost V 6 bases and J 7 bases; bases outside gene matches: 8. Germline V gives CDR1 ENHRY, CDR2 SYGVKD. CDR3: CAISPTGRGEKLFF. The DNA of the CDR3 is TGTGCCATCAGCCCGACAGGGCGTGGTGAAAAACTGTTTTTT.

The chain uses TRBV6-5 and TRBJ1-5, with 8 positions matching TRBD1. Germline V gives CDR1 MNHEY, CDR2 SVGAGI. V lost 7 bases to trimming and J lost 6 bases; unmatched junction nucleotides: 8. This CDR3 spans 14 amino acids. The CDR3 nucleotides are TGTGCCAGCAACAGGGGGGGGCGAGGTCAGCCCCAGCATTTT. It encodes CASNRGGRGQPQHF.

This rearrangement joins TRBV9 to TRBJ2-3; unclear D gene. Germline V gene lookup returns CDR1 SGDLS and CDR2 YYNGEE. V was pared by 3 bases and J by 2 bases, with 4 bases between. This CDR3 has 12 residues. This CDR3 reads CASSGHTDTQYF. Here the CDR3 DNA reads TGTGCCAGCAGCGGACACACAGATACGCAGTATTTT.

V is TRBV10-3 and J is TRBJ2-1; tentative D call: TRBD2 (6 bases). Germline CDR1 ENHRY, CDR2 SYGVKD. V lost 4 bases and J 4 bases, leaving 8 bases between the germline ends. The CDR3 is 13 residues long. The CDR3 region is CAISVGTYNEQFF. CDR3 nucleotides: TGTGCCATCAGTGTGGGGACTTACAATGAGCAGTTCTTC.

The rearrangement links TRBV27 to TRBJ1-5; no definite D call. The CDR3 runs to 16 residues. V was trimmed by 2 bases and J by 4 bases, leaving 15 bases between them. From germline, CDR1 is MNHEY and CDR2 SMNVEV (reference sequence). The CDR3 region is CASSLIAPRFNQPQHF. DNA for the CDR3: TGTGCCAGCAGTTTAATAGCCCCTAGGTTTAATCAGCCCCAGCATTTT.

The chain has TRBV7-2 and TRBJ2-1; 7 positions match TRBD2. The V segment lost 1 base and the J segment 6 bases; nucleotides outside the gene matches: 12. CDR1 and CDR2 from the germline V gene are SGHTA and FQGNSA. This CDR3 has 17 amino acids. CDR3 sequence: CASSLGGLGGGRNEQFF. The CDR3 DNA sequence: TGTGCCAGCAGCTTAGGAGGCCTGGGCGGGGGACGCAATGAGCAGTTCTTC.

V and J are TRBV2 and TRBJ1-2; TRBD1 agrees at 11 bases. CDR1 and CDR2 (germline): SNHLY, FYNNEI. V was pared by 6 bases and J by 4 bases, with 16 bases of the junction left unmatched. The CDR3 is made up of 18 amino acids. CDR3 DNA: TGTGCCAGCAGCGACCTAATCCCGGGACAGGGGGTTAGCTATGGCTACACCTTC. It encodes CASSDLIPGQGVSYGYTF.

This clone was seen a single time. Here the CDR3 reads CASRSGASGRGETQYF. In nucleotides, the CDR3 is TGCGCCAGCAGGAGTGGGGCTAGCGGGAGAGGAGAGACCCAGTACTTC. This chain links TRBV10-2 with TRBJ2-5; 10 nucleotides line up with TRBD2. Trimming at V came to 6 bases and at J to 4 bases, leaving 11 bases not matched to a gene. CDR3 length: 16 amino acids. Per the germline V gene, CDR1 is WSHSY and CDR2 is SAAADI.

The chain recombines TRBV12-2 with TRBJ1-4; the table assigns TRBD1, which was not confirmed against the DNA. TRBV12-2 is listed as a pseudogene. This CDR3 is built from 16 residues. The CDR3 DNA follows: TGTGCAAGTCGCCCTTCGACGGACAGGGCCATTGAAAAACTGTTTTTT. It translates to CASRPSTDRAIEKLFF.

This clone was seen just once. V is TRBV5-4 and J is TRBJ1-1, with TRBD1 identical over 9 bases. This CDR3 spans 14 amino acids. Germline V gene lookup returns CDR1 SGHNT and CDR2 YYREEE (reference sequence). V lost 2 bases to trimming and J lost 6 bases; unmatched junction nucleotides: 5. CDR3 nucleotide sequence: TGTGCCAGCAGCTTACAGGGGGCGCTTGCTGAAGCTTTCTTT. This sequence encodes CASSLQGALAEAFF.

The chain is built from TRBV2 and TRBJ2-5, with 8 bases aligning to TRBD1. The CDR3 runs to 15 residues. V was clipped by 0 bases and J by 5 bases; unmatched bases: 5. Germline assignment: CDR1 SNHLY and CDR2 FYNNEI. The CDR3 sequence: CASSEATGGKETQYF. As DNA, the CDR3 is TGTGCCAGCAGTGAAGCTACAGGGGGGAAGGAGACCCAGTACTTC.

The gene calls are TRBV5-1 and TRBJ2-1, with D tentatively TRBD2 (6 bases). The CDR3 runs 16 residues. CDR1 and CDR2 (germline): SGHRS, YFSETQ. Trimming took 0 bases from V and 5 from J, leaving 15 bases between them. CDR3 sequence: CASSLAAGSGDNEQFF. In nucleotides, the CDR3 is TGCGCCAGCAGCTTGGCTGCGGGATCGGGTGACAATGAGCAGTTCTTC.

The gene calls are TRBV25-1 and TRBJ1-1; D gene unclear. Germline V CDR1 and CDR2: MGHDK, SYGVNS. V was pared by 1 base and J by 3 bases, with 6 bases between. The CDR3 covers 13 residues. CDR3 in amino acids: CASSEWGDTEAFF. CDR3 DNA sequence: TGTGCCAGCAGTGAATGGGGAGACACTGAAGCTTTCTTT.